These 6 T cell receptor beta chains share one sample of origin, sequenced in a study of response to subunit inactivated influenza vaccine (dated by TCRdb to 2017 to 2018). Receptor libraries were prepared by RT-PCR. Instrument on record: Illumina HiSeq 2500. The public reads were reanalyzed by TCRdb: fastp trimming at Q25, MiXCR alignment, in-frame beta chains only. Rows with a matching CDR3 protein are joined into one entry that keeps the most common DNA and genes. This sample comprises 430,000 or so distinct CDR3 sequences, 11% of them detected only once. The biggest ten clones account for 12% of the sample. The label giving this sample's time point can be read as: more than 35 days after influenza vaccine administration. The input for sequencing was PBMCs from blood, taken more than 35 days after vaccination. The receptors stem from a man aged 45-65 years who received an inactivated influenza vaccine. Donor details come from another sample of the same person, matched by shared clones.

V is TRBV4-1 and J is TRBJ2-1, with TRBD2 matching 11 bases. V trimming: 3 bases; J trimming: 9 bases; junction bases outside the gene matches: 7. The V gene's germline CDR1 is MGHRA and CDR2 YSYEKL. The CDR3 covers 15 residues. The CDR3 coding sequence is TGCGCCAGCAGCCAGATTAGCGGGGGGGCGGTTGAGCAGTTCTTC. Its translation: CASSQISGGAVEQFF.

In its sample, this clonotype was seen a few times. The chain uses TRBV5-5 and TRBJ2-1; 7 bases are a match to TRBD2. Germline V lookup: CDR1 SGHKS, CDR2 YYEKEE (reference sequence). The CDR3 consists of 18 residues. The V and J ends lost 0 bases and 7 bases, in that order; junction bases with no gene match: 16. CDR3 DNA sequence: TGTGCCAGCAGCTTGGCGGAGTTGAGGGGAGGGCGGTGGAATGAGCAGTTCTTC. This translates into CASSLAELRGGRWNEQFF.

Points on this clonotype: This may be a read error, as it is one base from a much larger clone. This rearrangement joins TRBV11-2 to TRBJ2-1; perhaps TRBD2 as D (6 bases). The CDR3 loop spans 16 amino acids. Germline lookup yields CDR1 SGHAT and CDR2 FQNNGV. The CDR3 region is CANSLETSRDYNEQFF. CDR3 DNA: TGTGCCAACAGCTTAGAAACTAGCAGGGATTACAATGAGCAGTTCTTC.

In its sample, this clonotype was seen many times. This chain connects TRBV11-3 to TRBJ2-3; the match to TRBD2 covers 14 bases. Germline lookup yields CDR1 SGHNT and CDR2 YENEEA. This CDR3 region has 15 residues. The junction had 3 bases not matched to a gene; V was cut back by 4 bases and J by 6 bases. CDR3 DNA: TGTGCCAGCAGCTCAGGGACTAGCGGGAGTGATACGCAGTATTTT. It is translated as CASSSGTSGSDTQYF.

The chain links TRBV7-2 to TRBJ2-2, with TRBD2 as a possible D gene (5 bases). Trimming cost V 5 bases and J 1 base, with 11 bases left between them. The CDR3 is 15 amino acids. Looked up from germline, CDR1 is SGHTA and CDR2 is FQGNSA. Here the CDR3 reads CASSLSVQNTGELFF. For the CDR3, the DNA is TGTGCCAGCAGCCTTAGCGTACAGAACACCGGGGAGCTGTTTTTT.

A few counts support this clonotype. The J gene is TRBJ2-7, the V gene TRBV7-2; TRBD2 agrees at 8 bases. CDR3 size: 15 residues. V gave up 5 bases and J gave up 4 bases; unmatched junction bases: 10. CDR1 SGHTA and CDR2 FQGNSA come from the germline V gene. CDR3 amino acids: CASSLYGLAEYEQYF. In DNA, the CDR3 is TGTGCCAGCAGCCTTTATGGACTAGCAGAATACGAGCAGTACTTC.